This T cell receptor (beta chain) was sequenced in a study of T-cell reconstitution after alpha-beta-depleted transplantation in children. The CDR3 runs 14 residues. Germline CDR1 is DFQATT and CDR2 is SNEGSKA (reference sequence). The ends lost 7 bases at V and 0 bases at J; junction bases unmatched: 6. Study-level results: Elevated TCRbeta diversity at day 60 was traced, in some patients, to surviving recipient T cells and thymic progenitors. At the one-year point after transplant, T-cell counts and TCRbeta diversity were found to come mostly from T cells that had been newly produced. Several hundred expanded graft clones reportedly supplied alpha-beta T cells about two months after transplant.

Preparation of the TCRbeta library was carried out with unique molecular identifiers. TCRdb re-derived calls from the PCR reads in MiXCR, one entry per CDR3 protein. In the table there are almost 500,000 distinct CDR3 sequences, more than 9% of which are singletons. As concerns this clonotype: Antigen unknown.

The chain combines TRBV20-1 with TRBJ2-1, with TRBD2 matching 7 bases. Sequenced here: PBMCs, sampled before TCRalphabeta/CD19-depleted stem cell transplant. The origin of this receptor is a child younger than 10 with inherited bone marrow failure, due to receive a stem cell transplant. The CDR3: CSETLAASYNEQFF. For the CDR3, the DNA is TGCAGTGAAACCCTAGCGGCCTCCTACAATGAGCAGTTCTTC.